One sample yielded the 12 T cell receptor beta chains listed below, sequenced in a study of shared clonotypes between healthy human individuals. In the naive CD8 group, cells lacked CD45RO and were positively selected for CCR7, so terminally differentiated effector memory CD45RA+ cells were left out. Sequencing used immunoSEQ multiplex PCR; TCRdb keeps in-frame clones, though not all of them. The sample has around 620,000 clones; 95% are singletons. Sequencing was carried out using naive CD8+ T cells sorted from blood. The receptors stem from a woman younger than 45 in good health.

J is TRBJ1-1 and V is TRBV19; D may be TRBD1 (5 bases). The CDR3 contains 14 residues. Trimming pared 5 bases from V and 2 bases from J, leaving 12 bases between. Germline assignment: CDR1 LNHDA and CDR2 SQIVND (reference sequence). The CDR3 reads CASSPATANTEAFF. Here the CDR3 DNA reads TGTGCCAGTAGTCCCGCGACAGCTAACACTGAAGCTTTCTTT.

The gene calls are TRBV19 and TRBJ2-2, with D uncertain. V gave up 0 bases and J gave up 1 base, with 12 bases separating them. Germline V gene lookup returns CDR1 LNHDA and CDR2 SQIVND (reference sequence). There are 17 residues in the CDR3. The CDR3 protein is CASSIDVELMNTGELFF. The CDR3 DNA reads as TGTGCCAGTAGTATAGATGTGGAACTGATGAACACCGGGGAGCTGTTTTTT.

With regard to this clone: This same CDR3 is encoded by further DNA sequences in the sample. The chain carries TRBV27 and TRBJ2-7; D is possibly TRBD1 (5 bases). The V gene lost 6 bases and the J gene lost 6 bases, with 9 bases spanning the gap. The germline V gene encodes CDR1 MNHEY and CDR2 SMNVEV (reference sequence). The CDR3 runs 11 residues. The CDR3 spells CASSQGGEQYF. The DNA of the CDR3 is TGTGCCAGCAGCCAGGGTGGCGAGCAGTACTTC.

V usage is TRBV7-8 and J usage is TRBJ2-5; D is undetermined. The J call may be in error: the DNA end matches TRBJ2-7 better. The CDR3 length is 12 residues. The germline CDR1 and CDR2 sequences are SGHVS and FQNEAQ. The CDR3 region is CASSAVRYEQYF. CDR3 DNA sequence: TGTGCCAGCAGCGCAGTCCGCTACGAGCAGTACTTC.

The chain combines TRBV15 with TRBJ2-3; D is unresolved. CDR3 length: 13 amino acids. The germline CDR1 and CDR2 sequences are LNHNV and YYDKDF (reference sequence). Trimming cost V 2 bases and J 3 bases, with 6 bases left between them. The CDR3, as DNA: TGTGCCACCAGCAGACTAATAACAGATACGCAGTATTTT. Protein sequence: CATSRLITDTQYF. The variable domain in full, with the rest retrieved from reference TRBV15 and TRBJ2-3, is DAMVIQNPRYQVTQFGKPVTLSCSQTLNHNVMYWYQQKSSQAPKLLFHYYDKDFNNEADTPDNFQSRRPNTSFCFLDIRSPGLGDTAMYLCATSRLITDTQYFGPGTRLTVL.

The chain carries TRBV4-2 and TRBJ2-7, with a tentative D call TRBD2 (5 bases). V lost 3 bases to trimming and J lost 6 bases, with 18 bases between them. The CDR3 runs to 15 residues. Germline CDR1 reads LGHNA; CDR2 reads YNFKEQ. The CDR3 here is CASSHVTGSVGEQYF. The CDR3 DNA follows: TGTGCCAGCAGCCATGTGACGGGATCCGTCGGCGAGCAGTACTTC.

The DNA of the CDR3 is TGTGCCAGCAGTTACTCGACTACGGGTTCCGAGCAGTACTTC. This codes for CASSYSTTGSEQYF. The chain joins TRBV6-5 to TRBJ2-7; TRBD2 is a possible D gene (5 bases). The CDR3 is 14 residues long. Germline V gene lookup returns CDR1 MNHEY and CDR2 SVGAGI. The ends were cut back, 0 bases at V and 6 bases at J, with 12 bases in the middle.

V usage is TRBV7-2 and J usage is TRBJ2-7; D is unresolved. The CDR3 has 13 amino acids. Trimming removed 3 bases at V and 3 bases at J, with 9 bases between. Looked up from germline, CDR1 is SGHTA and CDR2 is FQGNSA. In DNA, the CDR3 is TGTGCCAGCAGCTTTTCGACTGGCTACGAGCAGTACTTC. This encodes CASSFSTGYEQYF. The whole variable domain, filled in from reference TRBV7-2 and TRBJ2-7, reads GAGVSQSPSNKVTEKGKDVELRCDPISGHTALYWYRQSLGQGLEFLIYFQGNSAPDKSGLPSDRFSAERTGGSVSTLTIQRTQQEDSAVYLCASSFSTGYEQYFGPGTRLTVT.

This rearrangement joins TRBV2 to TRBJ2-5; 8 bases align to TRBD2. The CDR3 is 14 residues long. V shed 3 bases and J 5 bases; nucleotides not matched to a gene: 5. Germline V gives CDR1 SNHLY, CDR2 FYNNEI. The CDR3 protein is CASSDGGGLETQYF. Here the CDR3 DNA reads TGTGCCAGCAGTGATGGCGGGGGGCTGGAGACCCAGTACTTC.

This clone appeared once. The CDR3 is CASSYETGGTYEQYF. Here the CDR3 DNA reads TGTGCCAGCAGTTACGAGACAGGCGGAACCTACGAGCAGTACTTC. The chain has TRBV6-5 and TRBJ2-7; possibly TRBD1 for D (6 bases). In germline, CDR1 is MNHEY, CDR2 SVGAGI. Trimming removed 2 bases at V and 2 bases at J, with 13 bases between. The CDR3 length is 15 residues.

The chain carries TRBV19 and TRBJ1-5; TRBD1 matches at 9 bases. Germline trimming cut 0 bases from V and 1 base from J; bases unmatched to any gene: 4. The germline gives CDR1 LNHDA, CDR2 SQIVND (reference sequence). The CDR3 is 17 amino acids. The DNA for the CDR3 is TGTGCCAGTAGTATAGAGGGACAGGGTTTAAGCAATCAGCCCCAGCATTTT. Residues: CASSIEGQGLSNQPQHF.

The gene calls are TRBV7-9 and TRBJ1-2; no clear D. V was shortened by 5 bases and J by 1 base, with 17 bases between the two germline ends. Germline values: CDR1 SEHNR, CDR2 FQNEAQ (reference sequence). The CDR3 runs to 16 residues. CDR3 DNA sequence: TGTGCCAGCAGCCCTATCAAGGACGGTAGTAACTATGGCTACACCTTC. Residues: CASSPIKDGSNYGYTF.